This TCR beta chain was recorded in a study of blood T cell repertoires in COVID-19. Study-level background: The analysed material was cDNA or gDNA that came from T cells, B-cell-depleted T cells, or PBMCs.

The germline gives CDR1 MGHRA, CDR2 YSYEKL. The CDR3 extends over 14 amino acids. V was shortened by 0 bases and J by 8 bases, with 13 bases between the two germline ends. This clone was observed a handful of times. The data were produced by immunoSEQ multiplex PCR, yet TCRdb's version contains in-frame clones alone and is incomplete. The data show 200,000 to 300,000 clones, approximately 84% seen once. This sequence originates from a human donor in a cohort sampled during active COVID-19. V is TRBV4-1 and J is TRBJ1-2, with a possible D match to TRBD1 (6 bases). Sequencing input: peripheral blood. The CDR3 region has the DNA TGCGCCAGCAGCCAAGACTCAGGGACACGGGGCTACACCTTC. This codes for CASSQDSGTRGYTF.